A selection of T cell receptor beta chains follows, all from one sample in a study of shared clonotypes between healthy human individuals. Produced via immunoSEQ multiplex PCR; TCRdb's table is partial and in-frame only. Altogether 1.4 million or so clones are present, approximately 98.5% being singletons, with the ten largest covering approximately 0.4%. The sample consisted of naive CD4+ T cells sorted from blood. The receptors derive from a man aged 25 to 40 in good health. The CDR3 runs from the conserved cysteine through the conserved F or W. A D gene is named only where the DNA matches it firmly. Not all rows give a size; the values are once, few, many and, for expanded clones, a class.

j_gene: TRBJ2-1; v_gene: TRBV7-2; d_gene: .; abundance: .; CDR3nt: TGTGCCAGCAGCTTAACAGCGCCAGACCCCCAGTTCTTC; CDR3aa: CASSLTAPDPQFF
j_gene: TRBJ2-5; v_gene: TRBV7-2; d_gene: .; abundance: .; CDR3nt: TGTGCCAGCAGCTCGGGGCCAGAGACCCAGTACTTC; CDR3aa: CASSSGPETQYF
j_gene: TRBJ2-7; v_gene: TRBV5-6; d_gene: TRBD1; abundance: .; CDR3nt: TGTGCCAGCAGCCGCGGGACAGGGCGCTACGAGCAGTACTTC; CDR3aa: CASSRGTGRYEQYF
j_gene: TRBJ2-7; v_gene: TRBV11-2; d_gene: TRBD2; abundance: .; CDR3nt: TGTGCCAGCAGCTTAAGGCGACTAGCGGAAGGGTCATACGAGCAGTACTTC; CDR3aa: CASSLRRLAEGSYEQYF
j_gene: TRBJ2-7; v_gene: TRBV5-1; d_gene: .; abundance: .; CDR3nt: TGCGCCAGCAGCTTGAGTACCTACGAGCAGTACTTC; CDR3aa: CASSLSTYEQYF
j_gene: TRBJ2-7; v_gene: TRBV28; d_gene: .; abundance: .; CDR3nt: TGTGCCAGCAGTTTCTTTGGAGGCGGAAACTCCTACGAGCAGTACTTC; CDR3aa: CASSFFGGGNSYEQYF
j_gene: TRBJ2-7; v_gene: TRBV9; d_gene: TRBD1; abundance: .; CDR3nt: TGTGCCAGCAGCCGACAGGGCCAGAGCTCCTACGAGCAGTACTTC; CDR3aa: CASSRQGQSSYEQYF
j_gene: TRBJ2-5; v_gene: TRBV9; d_gene: .; abundance: .; CDR3nt: TGTGCCAGCAGCGTAGAAGGGGGGTTGGAGACCCAGTACTTC; CDR3aa: CASSVEGGLETQYF
j_gene: TRBJ2-1; v_gene: TRBV27; d_gene: TRBD2; abundance: .; CDR3nt: TGTGCCAGCTCCGGGCGGGGAGGGGCCTGGTACAATGAGCAGTTCTTC; CDR3aa: CASSGRGGAWYNEQFF
j_gene: TRBJ2-7; v_gene: TRBV28; d_gene: TRBD1; abundance: once; CDR3nt: TGTGCCAGCAGTTCACAGGGGCGATCCTACGAGCAGTACTTC; CDR3aa: CASSSQGRSYEQYF
j_gene: TRBJ2-2; v_gene: TRBV10-3; d_gene: TRBD2; abundance: .; CDR3nt: TGTGCCATCAGTGGTTCGGGACTAGAGAACACCGGGGAGCTGTTTTTT; CDR3aa: CAISGSGLENTGELFF
j_gene: TRBJ2-7; v_gene: TRBV7-2; d_gene: TRBD1; abundance: .; CDR3nt: TGTGCCAGCAGCTTAGGGGGACAGGCCTACGAGCAGTACTTC; CDR3aa: CASSLGGQAYEQYF
j_gene: TRBJ1-1; v_gene: TRBV18; d_gene: .; abundance: .; CDR3nt: TGTGCCAGCTCACCGAATGGGGTGGGGACCACTGAAGCTTTCTTT; CDR3aa: CASSPNGVGTTEAFF
j_gene: TRBJ1-5; v_gene: TRBV5-6; d_gene: .; abundance: .; CDR3nt: TGTGCCAGCAGCCCCGGGGGCAAGCGTAGCAATCAGCCCCAGCATTTT; CDR3aa: CASSPGGKRSNQPQHF
j_gene: TRBJ2-7; v_gene: TRBV6-5; d_gene: .; abundance: .; CDR3nt: TGTGCCAGCCGTAGGGATTCCTACGAGCAGTACTTC; CDR3aa: CASRRDSYEQYF
j_gene: TRBJ1-2; v_gene: TRBV7-3; d_gene: .; abundance: .; CDR3nt: TGTGCCAGCAGCCTCCACCAAGCCGGGACCGAAATCAACTATGGCTACACCTTC; CDR3aa: CASSLHQAGTEINYGYTF